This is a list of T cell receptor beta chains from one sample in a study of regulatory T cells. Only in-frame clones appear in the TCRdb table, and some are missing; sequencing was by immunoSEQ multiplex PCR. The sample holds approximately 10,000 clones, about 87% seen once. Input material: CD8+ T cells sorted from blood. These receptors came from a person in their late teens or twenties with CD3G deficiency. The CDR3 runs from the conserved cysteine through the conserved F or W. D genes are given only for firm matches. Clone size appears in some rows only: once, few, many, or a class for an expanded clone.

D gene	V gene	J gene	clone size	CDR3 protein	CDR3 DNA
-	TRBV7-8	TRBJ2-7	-	CASSLAEHHEQYF	TGTGCCAGCAGCTTAGCCGAGCACCACGAGCAGTACTTC
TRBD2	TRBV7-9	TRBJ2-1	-	CASSLEAGEYNEQFF	TGTGCCAGCAGCTTAGAAGCGGGAGAGTACAATGAGCAGTTCTTC
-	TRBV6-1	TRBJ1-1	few	CASSEGAYLNTEAFF	TGTGCCAGCAGTGAAGGAGCTTACCTGAACACTGAAGCTTTCTTT
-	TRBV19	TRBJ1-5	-	CASSMKRINQPQHF	TGTGCCAGTAGTATGAAAAGGATCAATCAGCCCCAGCATTTT
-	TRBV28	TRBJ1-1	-	CASSRRQASGRNTEAFF	TGTGCCAGCAGCAGAAGACAGGCCTCCGGGAGGAACACTGAAGCTTTCTTT
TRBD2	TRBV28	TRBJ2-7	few	CASSSPKREREQYF	TGTGCCAGCAGTTCGCCTAAGCGGGAAAGAGAGCAGTACTTC
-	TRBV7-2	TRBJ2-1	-	CASSYVLGLGDEQFF	TGTGCCAGCAGCTACGTATTGGGGCTGGGGGATGAGCAGTTCTTC
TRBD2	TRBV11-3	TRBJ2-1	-	CASSFSGLGDEQFF	TGTGCCAGCAGTTTTTCGGGACTAGGGGATGAGCAGTTCTTC
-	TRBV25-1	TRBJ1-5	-	CASSERFLSNQPQHF	TGTGCCAGCAGTGAAAGGTTCCTTAGCAATCAGCCCCAGCATTTT
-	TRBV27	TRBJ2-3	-	CASSRSADLTDTQYF	TGTGCCAGCAGTCGAAGCGCTGATCTGACAGATACGCAGTATTTT
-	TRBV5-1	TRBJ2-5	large	CASSVRDQETQYF	TGCGCCAGCAGCGTTAGGGACCAAGAGACCCAGTACTTC
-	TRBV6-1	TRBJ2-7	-	CASSYRVGTYEQYF	TGTGCCAGCAGCTACAGGGTGGGAACCTACGAGCAGTACTTC
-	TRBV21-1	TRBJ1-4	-	CASSKSQGTTNEKLFF	TGTGCCAGCAGCAAAAGTCAGGGGACCACTAATGAAAAACTGTTTTTT
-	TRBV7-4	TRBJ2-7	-	CASSLAEHHEQYF	TGTGCCAGCAGCTTAGCAGAACATCACGAGCAGTACTTC
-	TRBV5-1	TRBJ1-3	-	CASVGVTGNTIYF	TGCGCCAGTGTGGGAGTTACTGGAAACACCATATATTTT
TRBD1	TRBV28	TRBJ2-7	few	CASSRRTGAGSYEQYF	TGTGCCAGCAGTCGGCGGACAGGGGCCGGATCCTACGAGCAGTACTTC
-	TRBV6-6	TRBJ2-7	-	CASSYSIFAPEQYF	TGTGCCAGCAGTTACTCGATTTTCGCCCCCGAGCAGTACTTC
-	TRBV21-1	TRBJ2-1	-	CASSPRDRGYDEQFF	TGTGCCAGCAGCCCCCGGGACAGGGGATATGATGAGCAGTTCTTC
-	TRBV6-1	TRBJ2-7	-	CASSGIRGPFYEQYF	TGTGCCAGCAGTGGAATCCGGGGGCCTTTTTACGAGCAGTACTTC
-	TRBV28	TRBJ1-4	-	CASSSGSSATNEKLFF	TGTGCCAGCAGTTCGGGATCGAGTGCAACTAATGAAAAACTGTTTTTT
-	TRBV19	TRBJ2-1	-	CASSTGGYYNEQFF	TGTGCCAGTAGTACGGGGGGCTACTACAATGAGCAGTTCTTC
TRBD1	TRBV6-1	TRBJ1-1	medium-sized	CASREQGATEAFF	TGTGCCAGCAGAGAACAGGGGGCCACTGAAGCTTTCTTT
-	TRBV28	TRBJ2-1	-	CASSSFAPGPYNEQFF	TGTGCCAGCAGTTCCTTTGCGCCAGGGCCCTACAATGAGCAGTTCTTC
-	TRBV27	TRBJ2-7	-	CASSFLSSYEQYF	TGTGCCAGCAGTTTCCTCAGCTCCTACGAGCAGTACTTC
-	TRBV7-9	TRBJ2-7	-	CASSLDTSYEQYF	TGTGCCAGCAGCTTGGACACGTCCTACGAGCAGTACTTC
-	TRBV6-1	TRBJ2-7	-	CASSEGLASEQYF	TGTGCCAGCAGTGAAGGGCTAGCAAGCGAGCAGTACTTC